This TCR beta chain was recorded in a study of cytomegalovirus exposure and HLA in healthy donors. Study observations and caveats: A previous analysis found most TCR beta V segments productive roughly 87% or roughly 30% of the time. The authors judged a highly shared variant cluster likely a sequencing artifact.

This clone was seen only a few times. The antigen remains unidentified. Germline assignment: CDR1 ENHRY and CDR2 SYGVKD. Trimming cost V 8 bases and J 2 bases; bases outside gene matches: 5. The CDR3 consists of 14 residues. Vbeta (60) and Jbeta (13) primers were used in the PCR. The repertoire was sequenced with immunoSEQ multiplex PCR; TCRdb's copy has only in-frame clones and lacks some. The sample lists 99,000 or so clones; approximately 80% were seen once. The chain couples TRBV10-3 to TRBJ1-5; TRBD1 agrees at 8 bases. The sample taken for sequencing was PBMCs. This TCR derives from a male donor in good health and CMV-seronegative. The CDR3 nucleotides are TGTGCCATCTCTCCGGGACAGGGCAATCAGCCCCAGCATTTT. Protein sequence: CAISPGQGNQPQHF.